The sequence of this T cell receptor (beta chain) was determined in a study of OX40 agonist ivuxolimab in advanced cancers. Looking at the study overall: Ivuxolimab is a fully human IgG2 antibody that activates OX40 (CD134). General observations from the study: Compared with CD4+, CD8+ T cells on average had more expanded clones. Not determined was the antigen specificity of the expanded peripheral T cells.

Some clones are missing from TCRdb's copy, which holds only in-frame ones; the method was immunoSEQ multiplex PCR. The table lists about 100,000 clones, 94% of them singletons, with around 0.18% in the top ten. As for this clone: What it binds is not known.

Germline trimming cut 3 bases from V and 0 bases from J; bases unmatched to any gene: 4. The V gene's germline CDR1 is MDHEN and CDR2 SYDVKM. This CDR3 is 15 amino acids long. The V and J genes are TRBV28 and TRBJ1-2; 7 nucleotides agree with TRBD1. Sample: CD4+ or CD8+ T cells sorted from blood, taken in a trial of the OX40 agonist ivuxolimab. The sequence was obtained from an adult with an advanced solid tumor such as melanoma, head and neck, liver or kidney cancer. The DNA of the CDR3 is TGTGCCAGCAGTTTCCGGACAGGAGCTAACTATGGCTACACCTTC. Residues: CASSFRTGANYGYTF.